Following are 14 T cell receptor beta chains from one sample sequenced in a study of human T cells and chemical hapten exposure. From the RACE reads, TCRdb called clonotypes with MiXCR, one entry per CDR3 protein. The table includes some 380,000 distinct CDR3 sequences, about 4.4% detected once. Time point here: patch test 1, 2 weeks after DPC sensitization. The sample's treatment: therapeutic diphenylcyclopropenone sensitization with weekly scalp DPC. This specimen was whole blood, taken in connection with sensitization to the hapten diphenylcyclopropenone (DPC). These receptors were obtained from a woman between 45 and 65 years old with alopecia areata. Some clones in this sample may be carry-over from other donors' samples.

This clonotype was seen a few times. This CDR3 reads CASSFSAASNQPQHF. The CDR3 DNA sequence: TGTGCCAGCAGCTTCTCCGCCGCTAGCAATCAGCCCCAGCATTTT. This chain connects TRBV11-2 to TRBJ1-5; no reliable D call. CDR3 length: 15 amino acids. V lost 3 bases, J lost 0 bases, and 9 bases lay in between. CDR1 and CDR2 from the germline V gene are SGHAT and FQNNGV.

This clonotype showed up many times. The rearrangement uses TRBV9 and TRBJ2-5; D tentatively reads TRBD1 or TRBD2 (6 bases each). Germline V gene data show CDR1 as SGDLS and CDR2 as YYNGEE. With 4 bases removed from V and 2 bases from J, the gap between germline ends came to 18 bases. CDR3 length equals 16 residues. The CDR3 bases are TGTGCCAGCAGCCTCCGGGGGCGTACGAATCAAGAGACCCAGTACTTC. This translates into CASSLRGRTNQETQYF.

V is TRBV3-1 and J is TRBJ1-5; no clear D. Germline CDR1 LGHDT, CDR2 YNNKEL (reference sequence). V was trimmed by 0 bases and J by 4 bases, leaving 10 bases between them. The CDR3 is 15 residues long. CDR3 sequence reads: CASSQDLTGNQPQHF. The CDR3 DNA reads TGTGCCAGCAGCCAAGATTTGACGGGGAATCAGCCCCAGCATTTT.

This clonotype was counted a few times. V and J are TRBV5-6 and TRBJ1-2, with 7 bases aligning to TRBD1. V was clipped by 3 bases and J by 9 bases; unmatched bases: 8. Germline-derived CDR1 and CDR2 are SGHDT and YYEEEE. The CDR3 consists of 13 residues. The CDR3 is CASSSRQGWRYTF. The DNA for the CDR3 is TGTGCCAGCAGCTCCCGACAGGGTTGGCGCTACACCTTC.

This clonotype has a count of ten or more. V is TRBV4-1 and J is TRBJ1-2, with 7 nucleotides matching TRBD1. The CDR3 runs to 14 residues. Germline lookup yields CDR1 MGHRA and CDR2 YSYEKL. V shed 7 bases, J shed 2 bases, and the junction held 7 bases outside the gene matches. CDR3 in amino acids: CASTQTGSNYGYTF. Here the CDR3 DNA reads TGCGCCAGCACCCAGACAGGGTCCAACTATGGCTACACCTTC.

V and J are TRBV20-1 and TRBJ2-1; 7 nucleotides match TRBD2. V was pared by 0 bases and J by 7 bases, with 15 bases of the junction left unmatched. CDR3 length: 17 amino acids. The germline V gene encodes CDR1 DFQATT and CDR2 SNEGSKA (reference sequence). CDR3 protein: CSAREASGEGNGNEQFF. CDR3 sequence (DNA): TGCAGTGCTAGAGAGGCGAGCGGGGAAGGGAACGGGAATGAGCAGTTCTTC.

Ten or more counts support this clonotype. The genes are TRBV11-2 and TRBJ2-1; D may match TRBD1 or TRBD2 (5 bases each). The germline gives CDR1 SGHAT, CDR2 FQNNGV. There are 16 residues in the CDR3. Trimming removed 8 bases at V and 4 bases at J, with 21 bases between. CDR3 bases: TGTGCCAGCCTAAAGACCGGGACGGTGAAATACAATGAGCAGTTCTTC. Protein sequence: CASLKTGTVKYNEQFF.

This clonotype occurred a few times. V is TRBV5-4 and J is TRBJ1-1, with D perhaps matching TRBD1 (5 bases). The CDR3 is made up of 18 amino acids. V was clipped by 0 bases and J by 3 bases, with 21 bases between them. Germline V CDR1 and CDR2: SGHNT, YYREEE (reference sequence). CDR3 sequence: CASSLEGDLGLEDTEAFF. The CDR3 DNA follows: TGTGCCAGCAGCTTGGAAGGGGACTTAGGGCTTGAGGACACTGAAGCTTTCTTT.

In this sample, this clonotype turned up a few times. The chain carries TRBV5-1 and TRBJ2-1; the match to TRBD1 covers 10 bases. The CDR3 consists of 15 residues. Per the germline V gene, CDR1 is SGHRS and CDR2 is YFSETQ. Trimming took 4 bases from V and 3 from J; bases not matched to a gene: 4. CDR3 sequence reads: CASSKTGGDYNEQFF. The CDR3 nucleotides are TGCGCCAGCAGCAAGACAGGGGGCGACTACAATGAGCAGTTCTTC. Filled out from reference TRBV5-1 and TRBJ2-1, the complete variable domain reads KAGVTQTPRYLIKTRGQQVTLSCSPISGHRSVSWYQQTPGQGLQFLFEYFSETQRNKGNFPGRFSGRQFSNSRSEMNVSTLELGDSALYLCASSKTGGDYNEQFFGPGTRLTVL.

Many counts were recorded for this clonotype. The chain combines TRBV6-6 with TRBJ1-6; maybe TRBD1 (5 bases). Germline loops: CDR1 MNHNY, CDR2 SVGAGI (reference sequence). This CDR3 spans 14 amino acids. V was trimmed by 5 bases and J by 10 bases, leaving 15 bases between them. CDR3 sequence (DNA): TGTGCCAGCAGTGGTGGGCAGGGAAGATCACCCCTCCACTTT. Protein product: CASSGGQGRSPLHF.

This clonotype was seen ten or more times. The chain joins TRBV7-9 to TRBJ1-5, with D possibly matching TRBD1 (6 bases). V was pared by 1 base and J by 2 bases, with 9 bases between. Germline lookup yields CDR1 SEHNR and CDR2 FQNEAQ (reference sequence). The CDR3 is 15 amino acids. CDR3 amino acids: CASSLEGGGNQPQHF. CDR3 bases: TGTGCCAGCAGCTTAGAGGGGGGCGGCAATCAGCCCCAGCATTTT.

Ten or more counts support this clonotype. The V gene is TRBV7-9, the J gene TRBJ1-4; 9 nucleotides agree with TRBD1. The germline gives CDR1 SEHNR, CDR2 FQNEAQ (reference sequence). This CDR3 contains 16 residues. V was clipped by 5 bases and J by 8 bases; unmatched bases: 12. Here the CDR3 reads CASSPSRDREEEKLFF. The CDR3 DNA reads TGTGCCAGCAGCCCGTCCCGGGACAGGGAAGAGGAAAAACTGTTTTTT.

The chain links TRBV9 to TRBJ1-1; 7 positions match TRBD1. The CDR3 is 17 amino acids. V gave up 0 bases and J gave up 2 bases; unmatched junction bases: 10. The germline CDR1 and CDR2 sequences are SGDLS and YYNGEE. CDR3 sequence: CASSVAPPDRSNTEAFF. The CDR3 bases are TGTGCCAGCAGCGTAGCCCCACCGGACAGGTCCAACACTGAAGCTTTCTTT.

Many counts were recorded for this clonotype. The rearrangement links TRBV3-1 to TRBJ1-1; D gene uncertain. V was clipped by 4 bases and J by 0 bases, with 12 bases between them. CDR3 length: 15 amino acids. CDR1 and CDR2 from the germline V gene are LGHDT and YNNKEL (reference sequence). The CDR3 loop reads CASSPRGGLNTEAFF. As DNA, the CDR3 is TGTGCCAGCAGCCCCCGGGGAGGGCTGAACACTGAAGCTTTCTTT.